The 17 T cell receptor beta chains below come from one sample, sequenced in a study of identifying expanded T cells in peripheral blood. Here immunoSEQ multiplex PCR was the method, and the copy in TCRdb shows in-frame clones only, minus some. The data show about 130,000 clones, 86% seen once. Source material: blood. The receptors stem from a person between 18 and 75 years old in good health.

V is TRBV25-1 and J is TRBJ1-4, with 9 bases aligning to TRBD1. Germline V lookup: CDR1 MGHDK, CDR2 SYGVNS. The CDR3 runs to 18 residues. With V trimmed by 3 bases and J by 5 bases, 13 bases remained unmatched. The CDR3 DNA sequence: TGTGCCAGCAGTGATTTCTTCCGACCGGGACAGGGAAATGAAAAACTGTTTTTT. Protein product: CASSDFFRPGQGNEKLFF.

The rearrangement links TRBV7-2 to TRBJ1-5, with 12 bases matching TRBD1. Germline values: CDR1 SGHTA, CDR2 FQGNSA. The CDR3 runs 15 residues. V dropped 4 bases and J dropped 7; count of bases not matched to a gene: 5. CDR3 region: CASSSGQGAGQPQHF. DNA for the CDR3: TGTGCCAGCAGCTCGGGACAGGGGGCGGGGCAGCCCCAGCATTTT.

The chain combines TRBV7-9 with TRBJ2-5; D is undetermined. The germline CDR1 and CDR2 sequences are SEHNR and FQNEAQ (reference sequence). This CDR3 has 12 amino acids. The ends were cut back, 2 bases at V and 5 bases at J, with 6 bases in the middle. CDR3 amino acids: CASSLLYETQYF. The DNA of the CDR3 is TGTGCCAGCAGCTTATTGTATGAGACCCAGTACTTC.

This clone was seen only once. The chain combines TRBV28 with TRBJ2-7; TRBD1 agrees at 12 bases. This CDR3 has 14 residues. The J segment lost 2 bases and the V segment lost 6 bases, leaving 2 bases of the junction unmatched. Germline-derived CDR1 and CDR2 are MDHEN and SYDVKM. For the CDR3, the DNA is TGTGCCAGCAGGGGGACAGGGGGCACCTACGAGCAGTACTTC. Translated: CASRGTGGTYEQYF.

This clone was counted a single time. This sequence joins TRBV6-6 and TRBJ2-5, with unresolved D. The germline V and J ends were trimmed by 6 bases and 2 bases, with 4 bases remaining between them. The CDR3 sequence is 11 residues long. Germline CDR1 and CDR2: MNHNY and SVGAGI (reference sequence). CDR3 protein: CASSQQETQYF. The DNA for the CDR3 is TGTGCCAGCAGCCAACAAGAGACCCAGTACTTC.

This clone has only a few counts. The genes are TRBV7-2 and TRBJ1-1, with D maybe TRBD1 (5 bases). V lost 5 bases and J 1 base, leaving 17 bases between the germline ends. Germline assignment: CDR1 SGHTA and CDR2 FQGNSA. This CDR3 is built from 16 residues. The CDR3, as DNA: TGTGCCAGCAGCATATTGGGGGGAGTTGCGAACACTGAAGCTTTCTTT. It is translated as CASSILGGVANTEAFF.

V usage is TRBV30 and J usage is TRBJ2-4; no clear D gene. This CDR3 has 14 residues. Trimming stripped 1 base from V and 6 bases from J, with 13 bases between. The germline gives CDR1 GTSNPN, CDR2 SVGIG (reference sequence). DNA for the CDR3: TGTGCCTGGAGTGGGATGGGGTTTAGAAACATTCAGTACTTC. Protein sequence: CAWSGMGFRNIQYF.

The gene calls are TRBV7-2 and TRBJ2-5, with 14 bases fitting TRBD2. Unmatched junction bases numbered 5, after V lost 4 bases and J lost 4 bases. The CDR3 has 16 amino acids. Germline CDR1 reads SGHTA; CDR2 reads FQGNSA. CDR3: CASSSTSGGARETQYF. The CDR3 bases are TGTGCCAGCAGCTCGACTAGCGGGGGGGCCCGAGAGACCCAGTACTTC.

A few counts support this clone. This chain uses TRBV30 with TRBJ2-1; D remains ambiguous. The CDR3 is 15 amino acids. Germline assignment: CDR1 GTSNPN and CDR2 SVGIG (reference sequence). The V end was cut by 1 base, the J end by 2 bases, with 12 bases between. The chain's CDR3 is CAWSESRAPYNEQFF. Written as DNA, the CDR3 is TGTGCCTGGAGTGAAAGCCGGGCTCCCTACAATGAGCAGTTCTTC.

This clone was detected once. The gene calls are TRBV4-2 and TRBJ2-7, with D uncertain. Germline loops: CDR1 LGHNA, CDR2 YNFKEQ. V shed 0 bases and J shed 2 bases, with 11 bases lying between them. CDR3 length: 15 amino acids. CDR3 amino acids: CASSQDETSAYEQYF. CDR3 nucleotide sequence: TGTGCCAGCAGCCAAGACGAGACGTCAGCCTACGAGCAGTACTTC.

The chain has TRBV19 and TRBJ1-4; TRBD1 is a possible D gene (6 bases). Germline assignment: CDR1 LNHDA and CDR2 SQIVND (reference sequence). Trimming took 5 bases from V and 0 from J, leaving 13 bases between them. The length of the CDR3 is 16 residues. The CDR3 protein is CASSDRRGATNEKLFF. CDR3 nucleotides: TGTGCCAGTAGTGACAGGAGGGGAGCAACTAATGAAAAACTGTTTTTT.

The chain combines TRBV28 with TRBJ1-5; D gene ambiguous. Trimming stripped 3 bases from V and 0 bases from J, with 9 bases between. The CDR3 has 15 residues. The germline V gene has CDR1 MDHEN and CDR2 SYDVKM. In nucleotides, the CDR3 is TGTGCCAGCAGTTTCTTGAGGTATAGCAATCAGCCCCAGCATTTT. It yields the protein CASSFLRYSNQPQHF.

The rearrangement joins TRBV9 to TRBJ2-5; 13 bases are a match to TRBD2. This CDR3 contains 17 residues. With V trimmed by 0 bases and J by 4 bases, 6 bases remained unmatched. Germline CDR1 is SGDLS and CDR2 is YYNGEE. This CDR3 is CASSVALTSGGAETQYF. CDR3 bases: TGTGCCAGCAGCGTAGCCCTCACTAGCGGGGGGGCAGAGACCCAGTACTTC.

The chain combines TRBV6-5 with TRBJ1-1; unclear D gene. The CDR3 runs to 14 residues. V was trimmed by 3 bases and J by 3 bases, leaving 11 bases between them. The germline gives CDR1 MNHEY, CDR2 SVGAGI. DNA for the CDR3: TGTGCCAGCAGTTATCACCGGGTCTACACTGAAGCTTTCTTT. Translating it yields CASSYHRVYTEAFF.

The gene calls are TRBV5-1 and TRBJ2-7, with D possibly being TRBD1 (6 bases). The length of the CDR3 is 16 residues. CDR1 SGHRS and CDR2 YFSETQ come from the germline V gene. V lost 0 bases, J lost 2 bases, and 15 bases lay in between. DNA of the CDR3: TGCGCCAGCAGCTTGGGTGCAGCCACAGGGACCTACGAGCAGTACTTC. Translation gives CASSLGAATGTYEQYF.

This chain joins TRBV5-1 and TRBJ1-1, with TRBD1 matching 10 bases. CDR3 length equals 13 residues. Germline-derived CDR1 and CDR2 are SGHRS and YFSETQ. V trimming: 0 bases; J trimming: 11 bases; junction bases outside the gene matches: 4. The CDR3 bases are TGCGCCAGCAGCTTGGGACAGGGGGCGCGGGCTTTCTTT. It specifies CASSLGQGARAFF.

The gene calls are TRBV6-1 and TRBJ1-2; D call uncertain. Germline V CDR1 and CDR2: MNHNS, SASEGT. Trimming cost V 7 bases and J 4 bases, with 10 bases left between them. The CDR3 runs 12 residues. CDR3 protein: CASIPGGYGYTF. Here the CDR3 DNA reads TGTGCCAGCATTCCTGGCGGCTATGGCTACACCTTC.